A selection of T cell receptor beta chains follows, all from one sample in a study of post-analysis software for immune sequencing data. TCRdb itself ran the PCR reads through MiXCR, one entry per CDR3 protein. The sample consists of 430,000 or so distinct CDR3 sequences, less than 40% of them appearing once. Sequenced input: blood. These receptors all come from a girl aged 2 to 9 with multiple sclerosis. Each CDR3 is given with its conserved first and last residue. A D gene is named only where the DNA matches it firmly. Size is stated for part of the rows, as once, few or many counts, or as a class when the clone is expanded.

.	.	TRBJ2-7	TRBV7-9	CASSSGPPRAGEQYF	TGTGCCAGCAGCTCGGGACCTCCCCGGGCGGGGGAGCAGTACTTC
.	TRBD1	TRBJ2-3	TRBV24-1	CATSDLRQGMVTDTQYF	TGTGCCACCAGTGACCTGAGACAGGGGATGGTCACAGATACGCAGTATTTT
.	.	TRBJ2-1	TRBV25-1	CASRDSRRYNEQFF	TGTGCCAGCCGGGACTCAAGGCGCTACAATGAGCAGTTCTTC
.	TRBD2	TRBJ2-1	TRBV7-3	CASSHLLQTSAAHNEQFF	TGTGCCAGCAGCCACTTACTCCAAACTAGCGCGGCCCACAATGAGCAGTTCTTC
.	.	TRBJ2-5	TRBV5-1	CASSLARGIETQYF	TGCGCCAGCAGCTTGGCTCGTGGTATTGAGACCCAGTACTTC
.	TRBD1	TRBJ2-1	TRBV6-6	CASSYSDRENNEQFF	TGTGCCAGCAGTTACTCGGACAGGGAGAACAATGAGCAGTTCTTC
.	TRBD1	TRBJ1-3	TRBV20-1	CSAQRTGEGNTIYF	TGCAGTGCTCAACGGACAGGGGAAGGAAACACCATATATTTT
.	.	TRBJ1-1	TRBV7-9	CASSLRGIMNTEAFF	TGTGCCAGCAGCTTACGGGGGATTATGAACACTGAAGCTTTCTTT
.	TRBD1	TRBJ2-3	TRBV20-1	CSATPGTGNTDTQYF	TGCAGTGCTACCCCAGGGACAGGGAACACAGATACGCAGTATTTT
.	.	TRBJ1-2	TRBV5-1	CASSFTLNSNYGYTF	TGCGCCAGCAGCTTTACCCTTAACTCTAACTATGGCTACACCTTC
.	.	TRBJ1-2	TRBV6-5	CASSFYIFHGYTF	TGTGCCAGCAGTTTTTACATCTTCCATGGCTACACCTTC
.	TRBD2	TRBJ2-1	TRBV12-3/TRBV12-4	CAGSFLAATGEQFF	TGTGCCGGCAGTTTTCTAGCGGCCACGGGTGAGCAGTTCTTC
.	.	TRBJ2-1	TRBV28	CASSLLVSYNEQFF	TGTGCCAGCAGTTTACTAGTCTCCTACAATGAGCAGTTCTTC
medium-sized	TRBD2	TRBJ2-1	TRBV5-1	CASSSYSGTSGRQGFF	TGCGCCAGCAGCTCCTACTCCGGGACTAGCGGGCGCCAGGGGTTCTTC
.	.	TRBJ2-5	TRBV6-5	CASSYLSGSTGHSGETQYF	TGTGCCAGCAGTTACTTATCTGGGTCCACAGGGCACTCGGGGGAGACCCAGTACTTC